The present T cell receptor (beta chain) was sequenced within a study of T cells expressing NK-cell markers. General study findings and limits: The contribution of dominant NKG2C+ clonotypes to CD8+ T cells in five to seven donors was about 1.0-7.0%.

About this clonotype: What it binds is not known.

The CDR3 extends over 15 amino acids. The V gene's germline CDR1 is DFQATT and CDR2 SNEGSKA (reference sequence). TCRdb re-called the 5' RACE reads; every CDR3 protein appears as one record, without DNA. Here the sample table reports some 460,000 distinct CDR3 sequences. The chain is built from TRBV20-1 and TRBJ2-1; there is no DNA to check the TCRdb D call of TRBD2. The sequencing sample was made of blood T cells: a sorted CD56 or NKG2C T cell subset, CD4+ or CD8+ T cells, or bulk PBMC T cells (not recorded which). This clonotype was sampled from a woman aged 50 to 65 in good health. CDR3 sequence: CSASPSAGPYNEQFF.